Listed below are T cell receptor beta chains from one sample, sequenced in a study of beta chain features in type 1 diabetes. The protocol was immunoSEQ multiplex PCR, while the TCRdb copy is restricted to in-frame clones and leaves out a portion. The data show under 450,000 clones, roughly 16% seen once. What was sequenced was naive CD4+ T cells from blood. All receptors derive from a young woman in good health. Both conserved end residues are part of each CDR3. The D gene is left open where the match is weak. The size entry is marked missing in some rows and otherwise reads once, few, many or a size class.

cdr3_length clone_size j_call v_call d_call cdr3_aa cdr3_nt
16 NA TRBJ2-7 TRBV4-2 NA CASSQDRRTTEYEQYF TGTGCCAGCAGCCAAGATCGTCGTACGACTGAGTACGAGCAGTACTTC
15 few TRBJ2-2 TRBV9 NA CASSVGTTDTGELFF TGTGCCAGCAGCGTAGGTACTACCGACACCGGGGAGCTGTTTTTT
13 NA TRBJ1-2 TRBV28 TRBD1 CASSSGQGPGYTF TGTGCCAGCAGTTCCGGACAGGGTCCTGGCTACACCTTC
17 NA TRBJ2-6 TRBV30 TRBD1 CAWTRDRLSSGANVLTF TGTGCCTGGACCAGGGACAGACTGAGCTCTGGGGCCAACGTCCTGACTTTC
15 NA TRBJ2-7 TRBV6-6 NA CASSYSLGFEDEQYF TGTGCCAGCAGTTACTCCTTAGGATTTGAGGACGAGCAGTACTTC
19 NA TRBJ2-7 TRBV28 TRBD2 CASSWPTGLAGLTSYEQYF TGTGCCAGCAGTTGGCCCACTGGGCTAGCGGGACTGACCTCCTACGAGCAGTACTTC
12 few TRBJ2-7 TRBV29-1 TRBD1 CSVGTELYEQYF TGCAGCGTGGGGACAGAGCTCTACGAGCAGTACTTC
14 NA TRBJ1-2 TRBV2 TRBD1 CASIPLQGAPGYTF TGTGCCAGCATTCCCTTACAGGGGGCGCCGGGCTACACCTTC
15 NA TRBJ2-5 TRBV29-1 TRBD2 CSVEGTSGTQETQYF TGCAGCGTTGAGGGGACTAGCGGGACCCAAGAGACCCAGTACTTC
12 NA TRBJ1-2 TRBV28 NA CASSFRGYGYTF TGTGCCAGCAGTTTTCGAGGGTACGGCTACACCTTC
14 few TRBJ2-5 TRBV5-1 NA CASMESWVQETQYF TGCGCCAGCATGGAGTCTTGGGTCCAAGAGACCCAGTACTTC
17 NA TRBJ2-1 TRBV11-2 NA CASRGRGDFEPYNEQFF TGTGCCAGCCGGGGCAGGGGGGATTTTGAGCCCTACAATGAGCAGTTCTTC
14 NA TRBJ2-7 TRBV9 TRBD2 CASSIGGGYDEQYF TGTGCCAGCAGCATCGGGGGAGGGTACGACGAGCAGTACTTC
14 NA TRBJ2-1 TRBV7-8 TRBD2 CASSTRPVRGGQFF TGTGCCAGCAGCACGCGGCCTGTACGGGGGGGGCAGTTCTTC
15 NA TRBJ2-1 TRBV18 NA CASSLPGLLGHEQFF TGTGCCAGCTCCCTCCCGGGACTTCTCGGGCATGAGCAGTTCTTC